This T cell receptor (beta chain) was obtained from a study of T cell changes during pregnancy in multiple sclerosis. The CDR3 covers 16 residues. Trimming took 5 bases from V and 6 from J; bases not matched to a gene: 12. Germline assignment: CDR1 ENHRY and CDR2 SYGVKD. The protocol was immunoSEQ multiplex PCR, while the TCRdb copy is restricted to in-frame clones and leaves out a portion. Found here are 73,000 or so clones, about 90% of them singletons; the top ten hold approximately 0.84%. The sample was peripheral blood, taken in the second trimester of pregnancy. This sequence joins TRBV10-3 and TRBJ2-1; 8 positions match TRBD1. This TCR was sampled from a female donor with multiple sclerosis, enrolled in a pregnancy study. CDR3 sequence reads: CAISPSGGAGSNEQFF. CDR3 nucleotide sequence: TGTGCCATCAGTCCATCAGGGGGCGCTGGGTCCAATGAGCAGTTCTTC.